The clone carrying this T cell receptor beta chain was seen ten or more times. No antigen is known for it. Amplification of TCR beta CDR3 regions was performed using RNA transcripts as template. First-round RT-PCR of the TCR CDR3 relied on the HTBI primer set. TCRdb ran MiXCR on the multiplex PCR reads and lists one entry per CDR3 protein. The sample contains fewer than 750,000 distinct CDR3 sequences, roughly 14% of which appear only once. In the ophthalmopathy cohort, Clinical Activity Score was at least 3, NOSPECS grade at least 4, and duration under 3 months. Exclusion followed for patients with uncontrolled infection, other autoimmune disease, pregnancy or lactation. This entry comes from a study of T cells in Graves' hyperthyroidism and ophthalmopathy. Broader study findings: Peripheral blood also featured most of the thyroid clonotypes expanded above 0.001. Onset of ophthalmopathy came a median roughly 6.5 months after the model predicted it.

Germline CDR1 is SGHRS and CDR2 is YFSETQ. The CDR3 has 15 residues. The V gene lost 0 bases and the J gene lost 2 bases, with 11 bases spanning the gap. The rearrangement uses TRBV5-1 and TRBJ2-5; D possibly uses TRBD1 or TRBD2 (5 bases each). This sequence originates from a woman aged 45-65 years with Graves' ophthalmopathy. The sequenced material came from blood. In DNA form, the CDR3 reads TGCGCCAGCAGCTTGGTAGAGGGGCGGCAAGAGACCCAGTACTTC. It translates to CASSLVEGRQETQYF.